There are a few counts of the clone carrying this T cell receptor (beta chain). No antigen is known for it. Time point denoted: late sampling 161 to 241 days after vaccination in a few convalescent patients. Documented treatment: roughly ten-day PBMC culture with coronavirus spike peptide pools or control peptides (ViraFEST assay). The data originate from a study of vaccination and CD4 T cells after COVID-19. Study background: Post-COVID samples had a sampling time that fell a median approximately 93 days after diagnosis (range 35 to 161). Investigators stimulated cells with overlapping spike peptides drawn from SARS-CoV-2, HCoV-NL63, HCoV-OC43 and HCoV-229E. Findings and caveats of the study: Convalescent patients showed a median roughly 90% of reactive clones that were seen only post-vaccination.

The length of the CDR3 is 14 residues. V lost 0 bases to trimming and J lost 1 base, with 6 bases between them. CDR1 is ENHRY and CDR2 is SYGVKD in the germline V gene. CD4+ T cells that had been cultured provided DNA sequenced with the Oncomine TCR Beta short-read assay. TCRdb redid the calling of the PCR reads with MiXCR, one entry per CDR3 protein. The sample contains around 27,000 distinct CDR3 sequences, roughly a third of which appear only once. Sequences were derived from CD4+ T cells from blood, cultured in vitro, sampled about 7 months after SARS-CoV-2 vaccination. This TCR derives from a human donor who had recovered from COVID-19. The V gene is TRBV10-3, the J gene TRBJ1-2, with a possible D match to TRBD1 (5 bases). CDR3 amino acids: CAISESTDNYGYTF. In nucleotides, the CDR3 is TGTGCCATCAGTGAGTCGACAGATAACTATGGCTACACCTTC.